This T cell receptor (beta chain) was recovered during a study of post-analysis software for immune sequencing data. TCR beta cDNA libraries had unique molecular identifiers. TCRdb passed the PCR reads through MiXCR, listing each CDR3 protein once. The table lists 450,000 or so distinct CDR3 sequences, around 40% of them singletons. Broader study findings: TRBV5-6, TRBV5-1 and TRBV20-1 belonged to a set of about five TRBV segments that were more frequent in patients than controls. For normalized Chao1 diversity, multiple sclerosis patients scored significantly lower than controls did.

The V and J ends lost 4 bases and 4 bases respectively, with 13 bases between them. Looked up from germline, CDR1 is SQVTM and CDR2 is ANQGSEA. This CDR3 region has 13 residues. This clonotype was counted between two and nine times. Its cognate antigen is unknown. The sequenced sample consisted of blood. This TCR was sampled from a girl aged 10 to 17 with multiple sclerosis. V and J are TRBV29-1 and TRBJ1-2; D remains unclear. The CDR3 reads CSVGRLSPYGYTF. As DNA, the CDR3 is TGCAGCGTTGGAAGGTTATCCCCCTATGGCTACACCTTC.